The present T cell receptor (beta chain) was sequenced within a study of shared clonotypes between healthy human individuals (dated by TCRdb to 2019 to 2021). A note on the overall study: The cohort comprised two women and a few men aged 18 to 49 years. Per donor, three plates each were used for CD4 naive and CD4 memory, two for CD8 naive, and one for CD8 memory. Blood TCR repertoires of about 5 healthy adults were deeply sequenced to estimate repertoire size and the extent of clonotype sharing between individuals. To increase sequencing depth and limit assay-specific biases, TCR repertoire library preparation and sequencing were carried out by different laboratories using diverse techniques. Each donor's leukapheresis produced roughly between roughly 0.85 and 10 billion PBMCs.

CD8 naive samples consisted of CD45RO-negative cells that were positively selected for CCR7, yielding a CD45RA+CCR7+ population without TemRA cells. Healthy HIV-negative adults with no recently reported acute infections or vaccinations were included as donors. Only Caucasian adults living in Nashville, Tennessee, USA were represented among the donors. Blood was obtained by leukapheresis, after which PBMCs were separated by Ficoll-Histopaque density gradient centrifugation and cryopreserved in liquid nitrogen vapor phase. Analytical flow cytometry was used to check the purity and quantity of every magnetically sorted T cell population. Genomic DNA was isolated from every sorted fraction and measured by UV absorbance on a Nanodrop 2000c. Using the deep immunoSEQ assay, multiplex PCR amplified TCR CDR3 regions from genomic DNA. Extracted genomic DNA from each cell subset was distributed evenly across all wells of several immunoSEQ 96-well plates, and each plate was treated as a replicate. For sorted subsets, around 0.2 ug genomic DNA, equal to approximately 30,000 T cell genomes, was loaded into each replicate PCR. The purified libraries were quantified using a Qubit 3.0 fluorometer, sized with a Bioanalyzer 2100, and then quantified again using the KAPA Library Quantification kit. Each immunoSEQ 96-well plate was sequenced on its own single-read 150-cycle Illumina NextSeq 550 flow cell. The original methods were these. Because the immunoSEQ output held only junctional sequences and lacked quality scores, the filtering could not match the filtering applied to full-length reads. Sequences were annotated with PyIR, a Python wrapper for IgBLAST v1.9, using IMGT germline references to assign V/J genes and CDR3. Reads were filtered out if the reads had weak V/J assignments (E-value above 1e-6), no CDR3, stop codons, out-of-frame junctions, or ambiguous translated residues. A V3J clonotype was defined by an identical inferred V gene, J gene, and CDR3 amino acid sequence. Percentage overlap between repertoires was computed as shared unique clonotypes divided by the size of the smaller repertoire. Richness of each repertoire was evaluated using RTK rarefaction, the Chao1 estimator, and Recon v2.1 estimates of unobserved clonotypes. For all TCRbeta clonotypes obtained by the gDNA method from a handful of donors, generation probabilities were computed with OLGA. TCRdb obtained this table from immuneACCESS and retained in-frame rearrangements with V and J assigned. These tables miss some clones; where compared with another copy, unresolved V genes account for less than half of the shortfall, and the remainder is unexplained. The D gene and trimming were derived from the DNA, and the V and J assignments and clone size from that table. Here the sample has hundreds of thousands of clones; 85% to 95% occur a single time. Approximately 0.11% of the sample rests with the top ten.

V lost 0 bases and J lost 7 bases; the stretch between them is 4 bases long. The CDR3 sequence holds 12 residues, the cysteine and phenylalanine included. The entry retains the CDR3 DNA only, 36 bases that are in frame from base 1. CDR1 is given as SGHKS and CDR2 as YYEKEE, both from the germline V gene (reference sequence). Remarks on this clone: What this receptor recognizes is not known. Base-call qualities are not available, and no considerably larger clone is one nucleotide away.

Overall study results and their limits: Compared with non-shared clonotypes, clonotypes shared by all four sorted-subset donors had higher generation probabilities. Incomplete sequencing was indicated by rarefaction of sorted-subset datasets, despite the large sequencing depth. Because the study included a small number of donors, the genetic and exposure-history diversity represented was limited. Only blood was sampled, and tissue TCR repertoires likely differ from those in blood. Based on pairwise subsampling, the degree of clonotype sharing among donors was expected to be affected by sequencing depth. Naive subsets generally had larger estimated clonotype richness than memory subsets did. Across a few donors, 4.5% to 6.5% of naive CD4, over 3% of naive CD8, around 2.1% of memory CD4, and 0.3% to 0.45% of memory CD8 clonotypes were shared.

The sample taken for sequencing was naive CD8+ T cells sorted from blood. In light of the paper, this sample's cell subset or site label describes: CD45RA+CCR7+. Recombination connected TRBV5-5 to TRBJ1-4, with an unclear D gene assignment. The source is a woman aged 30 to 39 in good health. CDR3 sequence: CASSLATEKLFF. The nucleotide sequence is TGTGCCAGCAGCTTGGCTACTGAAAAACTGTTTTTT.